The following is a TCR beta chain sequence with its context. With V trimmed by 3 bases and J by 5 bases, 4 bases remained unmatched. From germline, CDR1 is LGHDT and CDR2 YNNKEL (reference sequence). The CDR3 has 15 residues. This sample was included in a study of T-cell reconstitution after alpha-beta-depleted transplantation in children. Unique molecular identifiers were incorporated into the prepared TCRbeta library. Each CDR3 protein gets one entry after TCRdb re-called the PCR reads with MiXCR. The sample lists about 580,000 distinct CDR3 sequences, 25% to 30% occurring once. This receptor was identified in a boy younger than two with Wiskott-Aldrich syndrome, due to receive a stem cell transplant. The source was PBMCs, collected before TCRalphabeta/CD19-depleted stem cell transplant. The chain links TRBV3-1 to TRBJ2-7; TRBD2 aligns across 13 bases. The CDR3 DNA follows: TGTGCCAGCAGCCACGGACTAGCGGGAGTCGACGAGCAGTACTTC. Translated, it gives CASSHGLAGVDEQYF.